This T cell receptor (beta chain) derives from a study of T cell repertoires in cytomegalovirus infection. Study-wide context: Both recently identified HLA-C-restricted and well-studied HLA-B-restricted CMV epitopes were used in the study. Regarding the study as a whole: HLA-C-restricted TCR beta clonotypes specific for CMV led the ex vivo response.

Germline V gene sequence: CDR1 MNHEY, CDR2 SVGAGI. This CDR3 contains 17 residues. Unmatched junction bases numbered 8, after V lost 6 bases and J lost 1 base. In regard to this clonotype: No antigen is known for it.

In TCRdb, the reads were re-called with MiXCR into one record per CDR3 protein. Found here are fewer than 350,000 distinct CDR3 sequences, about 27% of them singletons; the top ten hold around 20%. This specimen was cultured PBMCs, taken from culture after CMV antigen stimulation. The receptor was derived from a human donor in good health (CMV status not recorded). Some clones in this sample may be carry-over from other donors' samples. The chain combines TRBV6-5 with TRBJ2-6; 8 positions match TRBD1. CDR3 amino acids: CASRLRTGPSGANVLTF. The CDR3 DNA reads as TGTGCCAGCAGACTCCGGACAGGGCCTTCTGGGGCCAACGTCCTGACTTTC.